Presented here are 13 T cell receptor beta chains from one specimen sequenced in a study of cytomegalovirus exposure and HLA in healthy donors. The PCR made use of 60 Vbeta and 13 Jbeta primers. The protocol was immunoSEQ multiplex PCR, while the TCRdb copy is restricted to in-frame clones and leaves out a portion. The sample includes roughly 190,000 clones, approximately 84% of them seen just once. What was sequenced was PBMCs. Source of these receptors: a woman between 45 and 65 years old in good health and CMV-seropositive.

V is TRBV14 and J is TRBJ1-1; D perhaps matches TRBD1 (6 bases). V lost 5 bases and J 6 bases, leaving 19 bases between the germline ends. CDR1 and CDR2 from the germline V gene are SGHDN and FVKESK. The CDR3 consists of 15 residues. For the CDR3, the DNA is TGTGCCAGCAGCTCTGGGGGCCGATTCAATCCTGAAGCTTTCTTT. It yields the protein CASSSGGRFNPEAFF.

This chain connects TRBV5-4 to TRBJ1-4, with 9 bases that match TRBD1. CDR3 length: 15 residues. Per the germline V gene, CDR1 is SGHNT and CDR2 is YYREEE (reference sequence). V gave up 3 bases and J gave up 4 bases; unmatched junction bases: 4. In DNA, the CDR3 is TGTGCCAGCAGCTCACCGGGACAGGGTAATGAAAAACTGTTTTTT. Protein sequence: CASSSPGQGNEKLFF.

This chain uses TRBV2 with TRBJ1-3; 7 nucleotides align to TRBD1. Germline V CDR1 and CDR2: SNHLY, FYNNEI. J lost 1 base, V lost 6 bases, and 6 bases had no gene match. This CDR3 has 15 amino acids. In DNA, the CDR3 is TGTGCCAGCAGCGAAACAGGGGTTTCTGGAAACACCATATATTTT. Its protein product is CASSETGVSGNTIYF.

The CDR3 DNA sequence: TGTGCCAGCTCACCAATAGCCAGAACAGGGTTTTTCCGCAATCAGCCCCAGCATTTT. Protein: CASSPIARTGFFRNQPQHF. The V gene is TRBV18, the J gene TRBJ1-5; weak D call: TRBD1 (6 bases). The CDR3 runs to 19 residues. The germline V gene encodes CDR1 KGHSH and CDR2 LQKENI. Trimming stripped 2 bases from V and 2 bases from J, with 22 bases between. Using reference TRBV18 and TRBJ1-5 for the parts outside the CDR3, the full variable domain is NAGVMQNPRHLVRRRGQEARLRCSPMKGHSHVYWYRQLPEEGLKFMVYLQKENIIDESGMPKERFSAEFPKEGPSILRIQQVVRGDSAAYFCASSPIARTGFFRNQPQHFGDGTRLSIL.

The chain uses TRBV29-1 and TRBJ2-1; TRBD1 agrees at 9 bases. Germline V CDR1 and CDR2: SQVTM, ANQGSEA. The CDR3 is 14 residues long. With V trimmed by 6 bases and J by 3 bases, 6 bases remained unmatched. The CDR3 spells CSVDDRGVYNEQFF. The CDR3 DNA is TGCAGCGTCGACGACAGGGGGGTCTACAATGAGCAGTTCTTC.

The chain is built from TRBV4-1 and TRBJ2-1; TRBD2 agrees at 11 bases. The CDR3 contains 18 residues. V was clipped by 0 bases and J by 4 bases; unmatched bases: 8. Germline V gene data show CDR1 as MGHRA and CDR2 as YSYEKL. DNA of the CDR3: TGCGCCAGCAGCCAAGATGGAAGCCTAGCGGGGGGTTACAATGAGCAGTTCTTC. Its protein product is CASSQDGSLAGGYNEQFF.

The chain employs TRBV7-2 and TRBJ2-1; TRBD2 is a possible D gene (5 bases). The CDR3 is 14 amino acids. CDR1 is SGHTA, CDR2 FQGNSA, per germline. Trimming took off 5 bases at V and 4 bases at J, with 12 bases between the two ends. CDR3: CASSPGLLYNEQFF. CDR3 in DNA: TGTGCCAGCAGCCCCGGACTCCTTTACAATGAGCAGTTCTTC.

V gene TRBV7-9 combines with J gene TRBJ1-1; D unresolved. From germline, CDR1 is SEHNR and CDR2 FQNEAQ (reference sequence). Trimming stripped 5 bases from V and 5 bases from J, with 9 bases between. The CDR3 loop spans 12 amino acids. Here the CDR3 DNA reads TGTGCCAGCAGCCCCGAGGAGACTGAAGCTTTCTTT. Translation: CASSPEETEAFF.

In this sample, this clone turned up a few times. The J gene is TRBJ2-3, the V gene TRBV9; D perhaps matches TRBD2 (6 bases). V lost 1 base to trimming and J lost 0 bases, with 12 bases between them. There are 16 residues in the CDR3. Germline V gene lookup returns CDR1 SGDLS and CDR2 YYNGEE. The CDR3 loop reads CASSVSSGTSTDTQYF. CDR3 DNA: TGTGCCAGCAGCGTAAGTAGCGGCACTAGCACAGATACGCAGTATTTT.

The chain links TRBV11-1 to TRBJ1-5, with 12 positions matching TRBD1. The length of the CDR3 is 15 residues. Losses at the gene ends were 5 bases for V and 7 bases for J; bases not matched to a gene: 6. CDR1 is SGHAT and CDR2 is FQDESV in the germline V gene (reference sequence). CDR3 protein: CASSPGQGAGQPQHF. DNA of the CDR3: TGTGCCAGCAGCCCGGGACAGGGGGCAGGGCAGCCCCAGCATTTT.

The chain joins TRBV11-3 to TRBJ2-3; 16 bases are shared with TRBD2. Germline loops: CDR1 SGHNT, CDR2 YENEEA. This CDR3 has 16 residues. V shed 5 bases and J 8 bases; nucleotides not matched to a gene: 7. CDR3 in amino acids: CASSHGTSGGAGTQYF. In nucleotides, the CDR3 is TGTGCCAGCAGCCATGGGACTAGCGGGGGGGCTGGTACGCAGTATTTT. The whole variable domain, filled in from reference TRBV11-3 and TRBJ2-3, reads EAGVVQSPRYKIIEKKQPVAFWCNPISGHNTLYWYLQNLGQGPELLIRYENEEAVDDSQLPKDRFSAERLKGVDSTLKIQPAELGDSAVYLCASSHGTSGGAGTQYFGPGTRLTVL.

The CDR3 nucleotides read TGTGCCACCAGCGGCCGGTCCGGGACAGTCGGGAACACTGAAGCTTTCTTT. Protein sequence: CATSGRSGTVGNTEAFF. The V and J genes are TRBV15 and TRBJ1-1; TRBD1 agrees at 7 bases. V lost 5 bases to trimming and J lost 1 base; unmatched junction nucleotides: 13. The CDR3 is 17 residues long. Looked up from germline, CDR1 is LNHNV and CDR2 is YYDKDF (reference sequence).

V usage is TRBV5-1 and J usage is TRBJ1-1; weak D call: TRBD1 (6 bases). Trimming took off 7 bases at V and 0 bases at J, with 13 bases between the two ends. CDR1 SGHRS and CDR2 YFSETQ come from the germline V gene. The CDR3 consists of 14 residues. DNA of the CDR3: TGCGCCAGCGGAGAGGGACATTTGAACACTGAAGCTTTCTTT. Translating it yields CASGEGHLNTEAFF.